The sample holds many counts of the clone carrying this T cell receptor (beta chain). This specimen belongs to a study of T cells after yellow fever vaccination. The V end lost 10 bases, the J end lost 6 bases, and 13 bases lay between the germline ends. This CDR3 is built from 13 residues. Each CDR3 protein gets one entry after TCRdb re-called the 5' RACE reads with MiXCR. The data contain tens of thousands of distinct CDR3 sequences, 6.5% to 8% of them singletons. The clonotype originates from a man between 25 and 39 years old who received the YFV17D yellow fever vaccine. V is TRBV12-3 or TRBV12-4 and J is TRBJ1-6; D may be TRBD1 (5 bases). The source was CD8+ T cells sorted from PBMCs, collected 15 days after the yellow fever booster vaccination. CDR3 nucleotide sequence: TGTGCCATCACAATGGGGGGTAATTCACCCCTCCACTTT. Protein sequence: CAITMGGNSPLHF.